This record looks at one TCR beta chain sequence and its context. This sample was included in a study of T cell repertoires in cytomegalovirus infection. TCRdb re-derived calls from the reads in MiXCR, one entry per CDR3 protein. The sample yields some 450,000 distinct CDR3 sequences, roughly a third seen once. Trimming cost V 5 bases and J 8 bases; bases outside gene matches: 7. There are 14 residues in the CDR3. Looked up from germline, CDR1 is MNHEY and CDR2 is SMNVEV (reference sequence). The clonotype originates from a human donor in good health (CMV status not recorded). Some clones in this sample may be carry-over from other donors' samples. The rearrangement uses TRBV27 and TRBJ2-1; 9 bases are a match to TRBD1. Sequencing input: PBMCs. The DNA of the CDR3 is TGTGCCAGCAGTCAAATAAGACAGGGGGATGAGCAGTTCTTC. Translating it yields CASSQIRQGDEQFF.